This TCR beta chain was found in a study of blood T cell repertoires in COVID-19. Study overall: The United States, Italy and Spain supplied acute and convalescent COVID-19 samples.

Under the authors' procedure: Amplification with reference gene primers provided the estimates of nucleated cell counts. TCRdb keeps only in-frame clones here, not all; method: immunoSEQ multiplex PCR. V, J and clone size derive from that table, while D and trimming were established from the DNA sequence. This sample has approximately 270,000 clones; about 90% occur once, and the top ten carry 3%. The CDR3 runs 16 residues. Germline CDR1 LGHNA, CDR2 YSLEER. Trimming shortened V by 0 bases and J by 4 bases, and 15 bases separated the two germline ends. The source of this sequence is a man between 18 and 35 years old with active or convalescent COVID-19. The chain carries TRBV4-3 and TRBJ1-1, with D tentatively TRBD1 (6 bases). Source material: peripheral blood. This CDR3 is CASSQDLGEGGTEAFF. The DNA of the CDR3 is TGCGCCAGCAGCCAAGATCTCGGGGAAGGGGGCACTGAAGCTTTCTTT.